This TCR beta chain was recovered during a study of cytomegalovirus exposure and HLA in healthy donors (dated 2017 in TCRdb). Background for the entire study: According to an earlier analysis of 587 of the donors, about 170 million T cells yielded 100 million or so unique TCR beta sequences and about 300 Gb of sequence data. In the later analysis, no new phenotypic data were used to find candidate immune exposures; instead, reliance was placed on TCR beta sequences and their occurrence across donors. Because of strong linkage in the cohort, four or five DR-DQ haplotypes were treated as single units for association and clustering. Typing coverage varied by locus: roughly 629-640 donors for A, B, C, DRB1 and DQB1; more than 500 for DQA1; approximately 570 for DPA1; around 450 for DPB1. The genetic ancestry cluster associated with self-reported Caucasian donors included around four fifths of the 300 to 400 genotyped donors. A separate validation cohort of roughly 110 different subjects was used in addition to the 666-subject first cohort. An earlier analysis of 587 of the donors applied high-throughput TCR beta sequencing to assess whether each TCR beta V gene segment acted as functional or pseudogenic. HLA typing covered class I and class II loci at four-digit resolution. All discovery cohort repertoires had been generated using a single sequencing platform. Donor age, sex, ethnicity and CMV serostatus were collected together with the repertoire data. About 300 gigabases of sequencing data and tens of millions of unique TCR sequences were included in an early release covering several hundred HLA-typed donors. High-throughput TCR immunosequencing, statistical association of individual TCRs with disease status, and machine learning were combined to predict cytomegalovirus infection status. In a later genetic analysis, genome-wide SNP genotypes for about three fifths of the roughly 670 donors were used, and that subset was treated as a discovery cohort. Using immunosequencing, the study profiled T cell repertoires from some 670 subjects and related those repertoires to cytomegalovirus serostatus. A later analysis re-analyzed previously published TCR beta repertoires from roughly 600 donors and added high-resolution HLA genotyping to study TCR occurrence patterns. The aim of the study was to test whether cataloging public T cell receptors could identify signatures of past pathogen exposure. Across some 400 genotyped donors of the cohort, an average of roughly 250,000 unique TCR beta nucleotide sequences per donor were sequenced, and approximately 17% of those sequences were non-productive. Broader findings and caveats from the paper: A later analysis found that HLA-associated TCR beta chains were more clonally expanded and had lower generation probabilities than equally common non-associated chains. Sequencing depth was assumed to be roughly uniform across donors in the presence/absence analyses, though that assumption may not hold. The only immune exposure information available for the cohort was CMV serostatus. According to the authors, the approach could potentially be generalized to other disease states and immunological phenotypes. Strong co-occurrence of HLA alleles, especially DR and DQ, made assigning TCR associations to individual alleles difficult. Linkage disequilibrium might explain the correlated functional status among segregating V segments, but an unknown experimental factor could not be ruled out. Only TCR beta chains were sequenced in this cohort, and the absence of alpha or paired-chain data limited detectable features. In an earlier analysis of 587 of the donors, most TCR beta V segments appeared in productive rearrangements about 90% or about 30% of the time, broadly matching IMGT annotations. At a false discovery rate of 0.05, a later analysis linked 16,951 TCR beta sequences to specific HLA alleles. In a later analysis, most CMV-associated TCR beta chains were found to appear HLA-restricted, with HLA associations seemingly driven largely by CMV exposure. The classifier was reported to diagnose cytomegalovirus status with high specificity and sensitivity in both the original and validation cohorts. Because counts were too low, more than 15 rarely observed V segments, including chromosome 9 orphons, were left out of the earlier analysis of approximately 500 of the donors. In the study, some 180 TCR beta chains were listed as associated with cytomegalovirus. Three of the identified cytomegalovirus-associated TCR beta chains were confirmed in vitro to be specific for cytomegalovirus antigens. A further reported finding was that TCR beta sequences accurately predicted the HLA-A and HLA-B alleles for most subjects in the first cohort. Most TCR sequences were observed very rarely across donors, whereas some public TCRs were present in many individuals. A group of highly shared sequence variants was considered likely to be a technical artifact of the sequencing pipeline. V-gene and J-gene trimming of TCR beta chains was associated with a missense DCLRE1C variant in a later genetic analysis, and the association was replicated in an independent cohort. Because HLA typing was missing for some donors at each locus, association tests included only the typed subset. In a later analysis, the rate of TCR association differed among HLA loci, with DRB1 alleles having the most associated TCRs and HLA-C alleles having the fewest. Several of the top co-occurrence clusters appeared to be linked to parvovirus B19, influenza, CMV and Epstein-Barr virus, according to a later analysis. Some IMGT-functional V segments, including TRBV6-2 and TRBV6-3, could not be distinguished by the 87-base-pair reads and were therefore excluded. Compared with the roughly 600-donor mean, donors in an Asian-associated ancestry cluster had fewer N-insertions in productive TCRs, according to a later genetic analysis.

For this clone: The antigen it recognizes is unknown. No base quality values were provided; no much bigger clone lies one nucleotide off.

Preparation of the library involved the immunoSEQ multiplex PCR assay. For the multiplex PCR, a mixture combining 60 forward primers for TCR Vbeta segments and 13 reverse primers for TCR Jbeta segments was used. The CDR3 region of rearranged TCR beta genes was amplified from genomic DNA by a multiplex PCR assay. Amplified TCR beta libraries were sequenced as 87-base-pair reads on the Illumina HiSeq System. Per the authors' processing: A later analysis counted about 80 million unique TCR beta chains across the 666 repertoires, and 10 million to 11 million of these chains were shared by at least two donors. Raw reads were error-corrected and collapsed into unique sequences with a nearest-neighbor algorithm that merged closely related sequences to remove PCR and sequencing errors. Alignment of CDR3 sequences to IMGT reference sequences was used to assign V, D and J gene segments. For a sequence to be retained, a match of at least six nucleotides was required to both a V gene segment and a J gene segment. Rearrangements were classified as productive when the CDR3 lacked stop codons and remained in frame with V and J, and all other rearrangements were classified as non-productive. CDR3 was defined by IMGT convention, running from the second conserved V-encoded cysteine to the conserved J-encoded phenylalanine. The earlier analysis of about 570 of the donors excluded any sequence lacking an unambiguous match to a single V gene segment. An earlier analysis of about 600 of the donors called V segments functional above 56.7% productive rearrangements and segregating when the between-donor standard deviation exceeded 5%. A statistical classification framework was built to diagnose cytomegalovirus status from the catalog of TCR beta chain sequences. A later analysis assigned V and J genes by comparing TCR nucleotide sequences with IMGT/GENE-DB human TR gene sequences. Using the TCRdist pipeline, a later analysis assigned CDR3 sequences along with most-parsimonious VDJ recombination scenarios. In a later analysis, every TCR beta chain was defined by the combination of its CDR3 amino acid sequence and its V-gene family, and reads without a unique V-gene family were dropped. A later analysis removed 450 to 600 highly shared, low-generation-probability nucleotide sequences to deal with suspected cross-contamination and a sequencing artifact. For each public chain, a later analysis derived a clonal expansion index from normalized ranks of inferred template counts within each repertoire. A later analysis computed generation probabilities with a VDJ recombination model fitted to out-of-frame rearrangements, and checked the results against IGoR. A later analysis scored TCR-TCR, TCR-HLA and TCR-CMV co-occurrence with hypergeometric tests, applying a repertoire-size bias correction to TCR pairs. False discovery rates were estimated in a later analysis by permuting HLA or CMV assignments 20 times. In a later analysis, co-occurring TCRs were grouped using DBSCAN, and TCRdist sequence similarity was added for clustering within HLA-allele-positive subsets. Repertoires with fewer than 30,000 or more than 120,000 public chains, plus five repertoires with anomalous nucleotide sharing, were excluded from co-occurrence clustering. TCRdb stores this immuneACCESS table with in-frame sequences only. Part of the clones is absent; in the studies checked, under half of the shortfall reflects unresolved V genes, and no reason is known for the rest. The DNA gave D and trimming, while V, J and clone size come from that table. This sample comprises about 97,000 clones, 81% of them detected only once. Jointly, the top ten make up about 5% of the sample.

The CDR3 numbers 15 residues from cysteine through phenylalanine. Solely the CDR3 DNA is kept, with 45 bases framed from the first base. CDR1 MNHNS and CDR2 SASEGT are derived from the germline V gene. V drops 2 bases and J drops 6 bases, leaving 13 bases in between. In total, approximately 690 healthy bone marrow donors made up the cohort. All cohort members were sampled while nominally healthy, although unrecorded immune exposures were likely present. The donor tested CMV seropositive, placing the donor among the 250 to 350 seropositive members of the cohort. A peripheral blood sample was provided by each donor, and peripheral blood mononuclear cells were used for TCR beta sequencing. The Qiagen DNeasy Blood Extraction Kit was used to extract genomic DNA from the blood cell samples.

The specimen sequenced was PBMCs. The receptor's source is a middle-aged man in good health and CMV-seropositive. The V and J segments used are TRBV6-1 and TRBJ2-2; TRBD2 could be the D gene, as 5 bases match. The DNA sequence is as follows: TGTGCCAGCAGTGAAATGAGGGCTCATGCCGGGGAGCTGTTTTTT. Its translation reads: CASSEMRAHAGELFF.